This TCR beta chain was captured by sequencing in a study of blood T cell repertoires in COVID-19. Study in general: COVID-19 samples from acute and convalescent phases originated in the United States, Italy and Spain. T cells, B-cell-depleted T cells, or PBMCs supplied cDNA or gDNA.

Under the authors' procedure: Reference gene primers were amplified, and this amplification served to estimate nucleated cell counts. The method was immunoSEQ multiplex PCR; TCRdb's version includes in-frame clones alone and lacks a portion of them. That table is the source of V, J and clone size, and D and trimming were worked out from the DNA. The data show tens of thousands of clones, 86% seen once. Per germline, CDR1 MDHEN and CDR2 SYDVKM. This CDR3 is 13 amino acids long. The germline V and J ends were trimmed by 5 bases and 4 bases, with 8 bases remaining between them. The sequence came from a man aged 50-59 years with active or convalescent COVID-19. The chain joins TRBV28 to TRBJ1-4; maybe TRBD1 (5 bases). Sequenced input: peripheral blood. The CDR3 bases are TGTGCCAGCAGTGTGACAGTTAATGAAAAACTGTTTTTT. The encoded protein is CASSVTVNEKLFF.